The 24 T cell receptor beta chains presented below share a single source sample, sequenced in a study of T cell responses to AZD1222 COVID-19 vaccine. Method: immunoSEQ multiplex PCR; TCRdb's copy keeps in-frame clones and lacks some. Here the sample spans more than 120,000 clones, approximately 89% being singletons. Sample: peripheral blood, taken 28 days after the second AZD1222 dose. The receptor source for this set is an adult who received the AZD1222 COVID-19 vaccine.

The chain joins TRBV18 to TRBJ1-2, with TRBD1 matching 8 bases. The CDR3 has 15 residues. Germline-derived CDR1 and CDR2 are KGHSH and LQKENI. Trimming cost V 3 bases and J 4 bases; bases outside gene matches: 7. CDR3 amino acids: CASSPVGQGFYGYTF. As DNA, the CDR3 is TGTGCCAGCTCACCGGTCGGACAGGGCTTCTATGGCTACACCTTC. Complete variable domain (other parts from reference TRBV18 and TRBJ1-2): NAGVMQNPRHLVRRRGQEARLRCSPMKGHSHVYWYRQLPEEGLKFMVYLQKENIIDESGMPKERFSAEFPKEGPSILRIQQVVRGDSAAYFCASSPVGQGFYGYTFGSGTRLTVV.

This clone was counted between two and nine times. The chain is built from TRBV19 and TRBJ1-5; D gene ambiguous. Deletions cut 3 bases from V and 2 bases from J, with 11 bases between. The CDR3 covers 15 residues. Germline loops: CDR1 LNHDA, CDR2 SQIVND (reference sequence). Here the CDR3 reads CASSISIGGNQPQHF. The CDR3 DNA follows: TGTGCCAGTAGTATTTCCATTGGAGGCAATCAGCCCCAGCATTTT.

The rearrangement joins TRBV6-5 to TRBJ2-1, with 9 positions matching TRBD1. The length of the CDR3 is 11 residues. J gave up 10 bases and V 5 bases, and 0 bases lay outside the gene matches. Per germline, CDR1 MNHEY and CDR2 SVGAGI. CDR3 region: CASSTGGEQFF. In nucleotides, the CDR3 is TGTGCCAGCAGTACAGGGGGCGAGCAGTTCTTC.

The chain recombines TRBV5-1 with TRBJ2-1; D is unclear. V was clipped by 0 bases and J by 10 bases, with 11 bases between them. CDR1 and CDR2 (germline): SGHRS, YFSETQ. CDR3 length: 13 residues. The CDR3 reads CASSLGPQGEQFF. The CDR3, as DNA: TGCGCCAGCAGCTTGGGGCCACAAGGCGAGCAGTTCTTC.

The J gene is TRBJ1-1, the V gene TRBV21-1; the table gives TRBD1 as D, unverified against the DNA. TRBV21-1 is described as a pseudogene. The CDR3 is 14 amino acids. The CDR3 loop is CASSKEVSGPEAFF. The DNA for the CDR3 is TGTGCCAGCAGCAAGGAAGTATCAGGCCCTGAAGCTTTCTTT.

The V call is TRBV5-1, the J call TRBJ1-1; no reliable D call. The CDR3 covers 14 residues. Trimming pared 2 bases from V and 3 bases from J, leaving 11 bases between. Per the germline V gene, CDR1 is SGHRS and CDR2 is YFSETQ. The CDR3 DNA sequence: TGCGCCAGCAGCTTCTTGGGGTTTGACACTGAAGCTTTCTTT. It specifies CASSFLGFDTEAFF.

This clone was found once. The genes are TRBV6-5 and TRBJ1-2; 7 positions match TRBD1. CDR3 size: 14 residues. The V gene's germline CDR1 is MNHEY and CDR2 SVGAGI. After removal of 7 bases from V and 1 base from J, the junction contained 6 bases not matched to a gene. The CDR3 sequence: CASMGTVNNYGYTF. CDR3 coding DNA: TGTGCCAGCATGGGGACAGTCAATAACTATGGCTACACCTTC.

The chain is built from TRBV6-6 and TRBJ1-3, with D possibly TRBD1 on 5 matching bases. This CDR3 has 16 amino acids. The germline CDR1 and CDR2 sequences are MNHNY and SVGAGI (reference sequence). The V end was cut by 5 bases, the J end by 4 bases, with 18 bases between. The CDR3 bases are TGTGCCAGCAGTCGAGGCCAGGGTGGTTTCGGAAACACCATATATTTT. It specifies CASSRGQGGFGNTIYF.

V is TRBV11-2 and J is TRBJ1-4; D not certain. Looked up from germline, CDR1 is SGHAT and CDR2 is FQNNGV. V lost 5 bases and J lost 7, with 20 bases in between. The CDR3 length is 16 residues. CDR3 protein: CASSLGSAAPVEKLFF. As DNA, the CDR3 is TGTGCCAGCAGCCTGGGGTCAGCGGCCCCCGTTGAAAAACTGTTTTTT.

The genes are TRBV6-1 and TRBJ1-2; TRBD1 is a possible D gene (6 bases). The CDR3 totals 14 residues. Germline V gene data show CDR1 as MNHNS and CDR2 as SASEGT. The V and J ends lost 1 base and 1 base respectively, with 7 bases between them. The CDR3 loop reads CASSEGQVNYGYTF. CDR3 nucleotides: TGTGCCAGCAGTGAAGGACAGGTTAACTATGGCTACACCTTC.

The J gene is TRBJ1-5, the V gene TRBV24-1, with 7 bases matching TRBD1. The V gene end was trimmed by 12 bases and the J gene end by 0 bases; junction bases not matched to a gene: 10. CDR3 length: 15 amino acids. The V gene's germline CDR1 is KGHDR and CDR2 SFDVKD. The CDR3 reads CAPEGDSYSNQPQHF. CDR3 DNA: TGTGCCCCAGAGGGGGACAGCTATAGCAATCAGCCCCAGCATTTT.

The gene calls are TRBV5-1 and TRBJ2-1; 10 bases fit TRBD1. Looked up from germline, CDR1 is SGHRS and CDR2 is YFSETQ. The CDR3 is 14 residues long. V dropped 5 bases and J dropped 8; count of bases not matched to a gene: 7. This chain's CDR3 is CASRPGQGGDEQFF. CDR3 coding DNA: TGCGCCAGCAGACCCGGACAGGGGGGGGATGAGCAGTTCTTC.

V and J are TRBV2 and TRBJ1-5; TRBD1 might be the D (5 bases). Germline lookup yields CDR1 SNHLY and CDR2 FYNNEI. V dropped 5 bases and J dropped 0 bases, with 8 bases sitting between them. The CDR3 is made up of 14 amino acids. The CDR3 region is CASSPGLSNQPQHF. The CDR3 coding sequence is TGTGCCAGCAGTCCGGGACTTAGCAATCAGCCCCAGCATTTT.

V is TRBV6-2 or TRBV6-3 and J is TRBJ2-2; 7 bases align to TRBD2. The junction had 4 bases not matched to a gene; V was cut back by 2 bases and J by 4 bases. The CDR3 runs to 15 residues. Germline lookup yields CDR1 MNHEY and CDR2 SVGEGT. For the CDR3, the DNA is TGTGCCAGCAGTTACAGGACTAGGCCCACCGGGGAGCTGTTTTTT. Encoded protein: CASSYRTRPTGELFF.

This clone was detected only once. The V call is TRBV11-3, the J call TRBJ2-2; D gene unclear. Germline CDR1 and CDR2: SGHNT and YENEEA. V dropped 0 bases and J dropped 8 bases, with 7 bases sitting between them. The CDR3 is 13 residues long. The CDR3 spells CASSLDEWGELFF. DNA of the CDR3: TGTGCCAGCAGCTTAGATGAGTGGGGGGAGCTGTTTTTT.

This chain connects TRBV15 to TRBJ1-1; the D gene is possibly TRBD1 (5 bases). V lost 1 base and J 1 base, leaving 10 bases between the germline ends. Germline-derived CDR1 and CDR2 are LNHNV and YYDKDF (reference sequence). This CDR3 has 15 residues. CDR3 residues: CATSRVRAKNTEAFF. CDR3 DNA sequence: TGTGCCACCAGCAGAGTCAGGGCCAAGAACACTGAAGCTTTCTTT.

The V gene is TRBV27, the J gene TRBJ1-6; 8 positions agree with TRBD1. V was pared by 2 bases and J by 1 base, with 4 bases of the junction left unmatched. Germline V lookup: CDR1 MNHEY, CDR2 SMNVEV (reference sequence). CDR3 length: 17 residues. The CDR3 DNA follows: TGTGCCAGCAGTTTAGGCCAGGGGGCGTCCTATAATTCACCCCTCCACTTT. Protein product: CASSLGQGASYNSPLHF.

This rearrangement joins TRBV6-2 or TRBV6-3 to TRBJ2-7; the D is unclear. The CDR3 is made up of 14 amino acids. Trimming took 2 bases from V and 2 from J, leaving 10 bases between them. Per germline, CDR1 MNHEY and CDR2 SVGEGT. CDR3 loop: CASSYPTTAYEQYF. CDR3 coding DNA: TGTGCCAGCAGTTACCCAACTACCGCCTACGAGCAGTACTTC.

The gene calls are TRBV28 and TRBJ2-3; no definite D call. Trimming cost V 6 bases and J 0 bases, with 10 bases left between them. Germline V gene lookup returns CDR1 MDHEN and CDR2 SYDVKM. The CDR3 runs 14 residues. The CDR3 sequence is CASSNSPSTDTQYF. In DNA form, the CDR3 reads TGTGCCAGCAGCAACTCCCCCAGCACAGATACGCAGTATTTT.

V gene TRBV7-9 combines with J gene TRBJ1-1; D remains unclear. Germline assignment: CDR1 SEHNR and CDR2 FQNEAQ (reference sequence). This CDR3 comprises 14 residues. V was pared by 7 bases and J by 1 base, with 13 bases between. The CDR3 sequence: CASTPVGRNTEAFF. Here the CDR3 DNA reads TGTGCCAGCACCCCTGTGGGTAGGAACACTGAAGCTTTCTTT.

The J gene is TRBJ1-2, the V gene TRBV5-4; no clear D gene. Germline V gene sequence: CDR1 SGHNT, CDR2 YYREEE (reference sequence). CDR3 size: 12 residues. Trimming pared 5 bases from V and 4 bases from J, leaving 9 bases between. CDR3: CASRGGFYGYTF. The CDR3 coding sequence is TGTGCCAGCAGAGGCGGTTTCTATGGCTACACCTTC.

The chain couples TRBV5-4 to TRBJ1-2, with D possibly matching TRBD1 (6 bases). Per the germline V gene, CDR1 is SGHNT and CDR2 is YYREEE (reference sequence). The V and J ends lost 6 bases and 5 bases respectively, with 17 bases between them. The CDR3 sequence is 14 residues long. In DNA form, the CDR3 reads TGTGCCAGCACCCCCTTAACAGGGCTTTATGGCTACACCTTC. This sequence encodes CASTPLTGLYGYTF.

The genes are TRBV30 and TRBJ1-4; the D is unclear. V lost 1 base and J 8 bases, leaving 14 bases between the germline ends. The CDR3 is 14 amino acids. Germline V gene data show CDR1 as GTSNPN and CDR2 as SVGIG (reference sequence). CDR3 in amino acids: CAWSAGVIGEKLFF. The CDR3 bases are TGTGCCTGGAGTGCCGGGGTCATCGGAGAAAAACTGTTTTTT.

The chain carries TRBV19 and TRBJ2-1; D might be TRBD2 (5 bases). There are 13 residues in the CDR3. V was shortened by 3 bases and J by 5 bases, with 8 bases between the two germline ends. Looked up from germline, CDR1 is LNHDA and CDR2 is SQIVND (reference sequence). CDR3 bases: TGTGCCAGTAGTATCGGAGGTCACAATGAGCAGTTCTTC. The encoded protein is CASSIGGHNEQFF.